Listed below are T cell receptor beta chains from one sample, sequenced in a study of cytomegalovirus exposure and HLA in healthy donors. Assay used: immunoSEQ multiplex PCR; TCRdb lists only in-frame clones, some missing. Here the sample spans 55,000 to 80,000 clones, around 75% being singletons. The sample consisted of PBMCs. The source of these receptors is a man in his 70s in good health and CMV-seronegative. The CDR3 runs from the conserved cysteine through the conserved F or W. D genes are given only for firm matches. The listing skips clone size in some rows; elsewhere it reads once, few, many or a size class.

TRBD2 | once | TRBJ2-3 | TRBV11-2 | TGTGCCAGCAGCTCTCCGGGACTAGCGGGGCTGAGAAGCACAGATACGCAGTATTTT | CASSSPGLAGLRSTDTQYF
TRBD2 | NA | TRBJ2-3 | TRBV6-1 | TGTGCCAGCAGTGAAGCTTCACTAGCGGGAGTATATACGCAGTATTTT | CASSEASLAGVYTQYF
TRBD1 | NA | TRBJ2-3 | TRBV5-1 | TGCGCCAGCAGCGCCGGGACAGGGGGCTTCACAGATACGCAGTATTTT | CASSAGTGGFTDTQYF
TRBD1 | NA | TRBJ1-2 | TRBV19 | TGTGCCAGTAGAGACAGGGGGCGCGGTGGCTACACCTTC | CASRDRGRGGYTF
NA | NA | TRBJ2-5 | TRBV6-1 | TGTGCCAGCAACCCGGGTGGGGGGTACCAAGAGACCCAGTACTTC | CASNPGGGYQETQYF
TRBD1 | NA | TRBJ2-7 | TRBV2 | TGTGCCAGCAGTGAAGGGGGACAGGGGTCCCACGAGCAGTACTTC | CASSEGGQGSHEQYF
NA | NA | TRBJ2-7 | TRBV6-5 | TGTGCCAGCAGTTACACAGACCGCAGCGAGCAGTACTTC | CASSYTDRSEQYF
NA | few | TRBJ1-1 | TRBV7-2 | TGTGCCAGCAGCCCTGGGGGGGTTAGCGCTGAAGCTTTCTTT | CASSPGGVSAEAFF
TRBD1 | NA | TRBJ2-7 | TRBV10-3 | TGTGCCATCAGCGCGGGACAGGGGTATCTCGAGCAGTACTTC | CAISAGQGYLEQYF
TRBD2 | few | TRBJ2-1 | TRBV4-2 | TGTGCCAGCAGCCAAGAAGGGCTAGCGGGAGGGACCTACAATGAGCAGTTCTTC | CASSQEGLAGGTYNEQFF
NA | NA | TRBJ1-1 | TRBV6-5 | TGTGCCAGCAGTTACTCGCGTCACGGCCCGAGGACTGAAGCTTTCTTT | CASSYSRHGPRTEAFF
TRBD1 | few | TRBJ1-5 | TRBV9 | TGTGCCAGCAGCGTAGGGGACAGGGGGGATCAGCCCCAGCATTTT | CASSVGDRGDQPQHF
NA | NA | TRBJ1-5 | TRBV11-2 | TGTGCCAGCAGCTTAGATATCGGTAGCAATCAGCCCCAGCATTTT | CASSLDIGSNQPQHF
TRBD1 | NA | TRBJ2-2 | TRBV7-2 | TGTGCCAGCATCAGGGACAGGGGTGGCGGGGAGCTGTTTTTT | CASIRDRGGGELFF
TRBD1 | NA | TRBJ2-7 | TRBV7-2 | TGTGCCAGCCGAGACCAACAGGGGATTGGGCTCGAGCAGTACTTC | CASRDQQGIGLEQYF
NA | NA | TRBJ1-3 | TRBV9 | TGTGCCAGCAGCCCCAAGGAAGGAGCTGGAAACACCATATATTTT | CASSPKEGAGNTIYF
TRBD2 | NA | TRBJ2-3 | TRBV4-3 | TGCGCCAGCAGCCAAGAGGGGCGGGGGTTAGGCACAGATACGCAGTATTTT | CASSQEGRGLGTDTQYF
TRBD2 | NA | TRBJ2-2 | TRBV13 | TGTGCCAGCAGCTTAGGCCCTAGCGGGACCGGGGAGCTGTTTTTT | CASSLGPSGTGELFF
NA | NA | TRBJ2-5 | TRBV5-1 | TGCGCCAGCAGCTCACTTCCGGGACTGGGGGAGGAGACCCAGTACTTC | CASSSLPGLGEETQYF
NA | few | TRBJ2-5 | TRBV5-6 | TGTGCCAGCAGCTTTAGCGAGACCCAGTACTTC | CASSFSETQYF
NA | NA | TRBJ1-4 | TRBV7-9 | TGTGCCAGCAGCTTGGGCCGGCCTAATGAAAAACTGTTTTTT | CASSLGRPNEKLFF
TRBD1 | NA | TRBJ2-3 | TRBV7-9 | TGTGCCAGCAGCTCCCGACAGGGTGGCACAGATACGCAGTATTTT | CASSSRQGGTDTQYF
TRBD1 | NA | TRBJ2-5 | TRBV7-9 | TGTGCCAGCACCCAACCAGGGACAGGGCAAGAGACCCAGTACTTC | CASTQPGTGQETQYF
NA | NA | TRBJ2-1 | TRBV9 | TGTGCCAGCAGCGTCTTCTCGGGGTTCAATGAGCAGTTCTTC | CASSVFSGFNEQFF
TRBD1 | NA | TRBJ2-2 | TRBV30 | TGTGCCTGGAGTATACCGGGACAGGGCTCCACCGGGGAGCTGTTTTTT | CAWSIPGQGSTGELFF
TRBD2 | NA | TRBJ2-5 | TRBV15 | TGTGCCACCAGCAGAACCGGCGGGGGACAAGAGACCCAGTACTTC | CATSRTGGGQETQYF
NA | few | TRBJ1-6 | TRBV6-5 | TGTGCCAGCAAGCTAGCGAATTCACCCCTCCACTTT | CASKLANSPLHF
TRBD2 | NA | TRBJ2-7 | TRBV7-2 | TGTGCCAGCAGCTTGGATAGCGGGAGGGCCTTGCCCGACTTC | CASSLDSGRALPDF
TRBD2 | NA | TRBJ2-2 | TRBV6-5 | TGTGCCAGCAGCTCGGGGGGGACCGGGGAGCTGTTTTTT | CASSSGGTGELFF